The subject of this entry is one T cell receptor (beta chain). These data are taken from a study of blood T cell repertoires in COVID-19. At the level of the study: COVID-19 samples, acute and convalescent, were from the United States, Italy and Spain. The cDNA or gDNA used as material had been derived from T cells, B-cell-depleted T cells, or PBMCs.

The CDR3 runs to 15 residues. Germline V gene data show CDR1 as SGDLS and CDR2 as YYNGEE. V lost 4 bases and J lost 6, with 20 bases in between. Authors' data handling: Scientists estimated how many nucleated cells there were by amplifying reference gene primers. Sequenced by immunoSEQ multiplex PCR; TCRdb stores in-frame clones only, minus some. The V and J calls and clone size are taken from that table; D and trimming were inferred from the DNA. Of about 160,000 clones in the sample, approximately 80% are singletons; the top ten hold 3.7%. The sequence was collected from a woman of 80 years or more with acute or convalescent COVID-19. The material sequenced was peripheral blood. This sequence joins TRBV9 and TRBJ2-7, with D maybe TRBD2 (6 bases). The CDR3 region is CASSPRGALGGEQYF. CDR3 DNA: TGTGCCAGCAGCCCCCGAGGAGCCCTCGGGGGCGAGCAGTACTTC.